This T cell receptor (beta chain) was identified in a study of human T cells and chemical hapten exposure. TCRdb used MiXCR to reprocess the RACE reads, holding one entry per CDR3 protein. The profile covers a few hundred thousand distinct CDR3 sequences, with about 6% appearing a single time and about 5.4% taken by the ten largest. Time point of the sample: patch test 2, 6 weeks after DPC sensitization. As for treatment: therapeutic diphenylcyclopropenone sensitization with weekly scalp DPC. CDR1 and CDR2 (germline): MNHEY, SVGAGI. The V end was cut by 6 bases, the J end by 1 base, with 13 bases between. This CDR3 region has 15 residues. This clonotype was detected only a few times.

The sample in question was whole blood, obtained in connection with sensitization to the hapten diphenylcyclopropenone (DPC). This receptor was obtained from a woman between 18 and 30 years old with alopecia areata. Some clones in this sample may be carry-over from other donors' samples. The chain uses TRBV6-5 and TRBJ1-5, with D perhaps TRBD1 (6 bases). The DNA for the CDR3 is TGTGCCAGCAGCCGTAACAGGGAGAGCAATCAGCCCCAGCATTTT. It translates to CASSRNRESNQPQHF.